The TCR beta chain described here comes from a study of vaccination and CD4 T cells after COVID-19. In regard to this clonotype: The antigen is undetermined.

Treatment described: roughly 11-day PBMC culture with coronavirus spike peptide pools or control peptides (ViraFEST assay). The Oncomine TCR Beta short-read assay was what sequenced the DNA obtained from cultured CD4+ T cells. One entry per CDR3 protein, called by TCRdb with MiXCR from the PCR reads. Of approximately 20,000 distinct CDR3 sequences listed, 35% to 45% are singletons. Between the trimmed V and J ends, which lost 5 bases and 4 bases, there was a span of 15 bases. The CDR3 covers 14 residues. Germline values: CDR1 SGHRS, CDR2 YFSETQ. J is TRBJ1-2 and V is TRBV5-1; D not certain. Sequenced material: CD4+ T cells from blood, cultured in vitro, taken before SARS-CoV-2 vaccination. This clonotype was obtained from a human donor who had recovered from COVID-19. CDR3 sequence reads: CASSSDVASYGYTF. The CDR3 DNA reads TGCGCCAGCAGTTCTGACGTAGCCTCCTATGGCTACACCTTC. The full variable domain, rest sourced from reference TRBV5-1 and TRBJ1-2, is KAGVTQTPRYLIKTRGQQVTLSCSPISGHRSVSWYQQTPGQGLQFLFEYFSETQRNKGNFPGRFSGRQFSNSRSEMNVSTLELGDSALYLCASSSDVASYGYTFGSGTRLTVV.